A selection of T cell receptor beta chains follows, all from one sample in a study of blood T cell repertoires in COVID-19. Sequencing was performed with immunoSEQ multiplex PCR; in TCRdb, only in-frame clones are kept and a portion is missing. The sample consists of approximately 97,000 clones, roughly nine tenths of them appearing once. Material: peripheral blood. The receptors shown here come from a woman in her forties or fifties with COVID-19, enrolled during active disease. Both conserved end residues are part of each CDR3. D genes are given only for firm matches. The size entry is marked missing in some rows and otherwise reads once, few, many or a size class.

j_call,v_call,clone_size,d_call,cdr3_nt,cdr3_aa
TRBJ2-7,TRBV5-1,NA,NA,TGCGCCAGCAGCCCACTCCCTCAGGGTAACGGCTACGAGCAGTACTTC,CASSPLPQGNGYEQYF
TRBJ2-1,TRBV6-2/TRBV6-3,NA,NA,TGTGCCAGCAGTTACTCGCGGGGGCGATCCTACAATGAGCAGTTCTTC,CASSYSRGRSYNEQFF
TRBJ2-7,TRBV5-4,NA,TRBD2,TGTGCCAGCAGCTGGGAAGGACTAGCGGGTCGCGAGCAGTACTTC,CASSWEGLAGREQYF
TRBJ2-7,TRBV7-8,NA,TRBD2,TGTGCCAGCAGCTTAGGCCCGAGGGGCGGGGGTTCTTACGAGCAGTACTTC,CASSLGPRGGGSYEQYF
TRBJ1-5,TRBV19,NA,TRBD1,TGTGCCAGTAGCAGGATACCCGGACAGGGGATCTTTCAGCCCCAGCATTTT,CASSRIPGQGIFQPQHF
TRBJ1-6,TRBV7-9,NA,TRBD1,TGTGCCAGCAGCCCCCCGGGACAGGCAAATTCACCCCTCCACTTT,CASSPPGQANSPLHF
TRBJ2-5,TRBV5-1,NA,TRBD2,TGCGCCAGCAGCTTCCGACTAGCGATAGAGACCCAGTACTTC,CASSFRLAIETQYF
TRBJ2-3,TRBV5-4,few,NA,TGTGCCAGCAGCTCCCTGCTGACAGGTACCACAGATACGCAGTATTTT,CASSSLLTGTTDTQYF
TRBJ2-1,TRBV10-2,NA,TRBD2,TGCGCCAGCAGTAAGCCAAATAGCGGGGGGGCTAATGAGCAGTTCTTC,CASSKPNSGGANEQFF
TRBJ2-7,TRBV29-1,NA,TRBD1,TGCAGCGTTGAAGGACAGGGTACCTACGAGCAGTACTTC,CSVEGQGTYEQYF
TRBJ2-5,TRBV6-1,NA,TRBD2,TGTGCCAGCAGTGAACTGGGACTAGCGGGACTTCAAGAGACCCAGTACTTC,CASSELGLAGLQETQYF
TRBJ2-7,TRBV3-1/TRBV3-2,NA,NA,TGTGCCAGCAGCCAAGATCTAGGTTCCTCTTACGAGCAGTACTTC,CASSQDLGSSYEQYF
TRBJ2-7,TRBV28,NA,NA,TGTGCCAGCAGCTGGGAGGTATTGGACGAGCAGTACTTC,CASSWEVLDEQYF
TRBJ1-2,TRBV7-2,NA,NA,TGTGCCAGCAGCTCAAACAGGCCCGGGGGCTACACCTTC,CASSSNRPGGYTF
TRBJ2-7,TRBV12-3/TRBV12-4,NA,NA,TGTGCCAGCCGCCAGGTTCAGGGCGAGCAGTACTTC,CASRQVQGEQYF